At least ten counts were recorded for the clone carrying this T cell receptor beta chain. The antigen remains unidentified. The sample originates from a study of CD8+CD57+ T cells in acquired aplastic anemia. Background on the study: On average, sorted CD4+ and CD8+ cells gave roughly 3 ug of DNA.

Genomic DNA constituted the template upon which TCR beta VDJ and CDR3 profiling was performed. TCRdb processed the reads anew with MiXCR; each CDR3 protein has one entry. The sample includes 300,000 or so distinct CDR3 sequences, approximately 57% of them seen just once. Per germline, CDR1 MDHEN and CDR2 SYDVKM. This CDR3 comprises 14 residues. Germline trimming cut 6 bases from V and 13 bases from J; bases unmatched to any gene: 15. The study, taken as a whole, reports: Between patients and controls, about 31 CD8+ CDR3 sequences were found in common.

Sequencing was done on a sample of sorted CD4+, CD8+, or CD8+CD57+ T cells (not recorded which) from PBMCs. The sequence was obtained from a human donor with severe aplastic anemia or a healthy control (not recorded which). J is TRBJ1-2 and V is TRBV28, with TRBD1 matching 9 bases. CDR3 nucleotide sequence: TGTGCCAGCAGGCGCATCCGGGACAGGGACTCCTCCACCTTC. As protein: CASRRIRDRDSSTF.